The rows below give T cell receptor beta chains drawn from one sample of a study of blood T cell repertoires in COVID-19. TCRdb's copy holds only in-frame clones and misses some; the assay was immunoSEQ multiplex PCR. The table records some 220,000 clones, roughly 85% of them present only once. Material: peripheral blood. Source of these receptors: a man aged 50 to 60 with COVID-19, enrolled during active disease. Both conserved end residues are part of each CDR3. The D gene is left open where the match is weak. Where a row states a size, it is once, few, many or the class of an expanded clone; other rows omit it.

v_call	clone_size	j_call	d_call	cdr3_nt	cdr3_aa
TRBV18	.	TRBJ1-2	TRBD1	TGTGCCAGCTCACTGACCGGACAGGGAGAGGGCTATGGCTACACCTTC	CASSLTGQGEGYGYTF
TRBV3-1/TRBV3-2	.	TRBJ2-3	TRBD2	TGTGCCAGCAGCCATAGGCGGACTAGCGGGGGCATCACAGATACGCAGTATTTT	CASSHRRTSGGITDTQYF
TRBV6-2/TRBV6-3	.	TRBJ2-7	.	TGTGCCAGCAGTTACTTCATCTACGAGCAGTACTTC	CASSYFIYEQYF
TRBV5-1	.	TRBJ2-7	.	TGCGCCAGCAGCTTGGCCGCCAGCACAGGGTCCTACGAGCAGTACTTC	CASSLAASTGSYEQYF
TRBV3-1/TRBV3-2	once	TRBJ1-2	TRBD1	TGTGCCAGCAGCCCTCTTGGGACAGGGGTCAACCACTTC	CASSPLGTGVNHF
TRBV4-2	.	TRBJ2-3	TRBD1	TGTGCCAGCAGCCAAGCAATGACAGGGGCCAGCACAGATACGCAGTATTTT	CASSQAMTGASTDTQYF
TRBV3-1/TRBV3-2	.	TRBJ2-5	TRBD2	TGTGCCAGCAGCGCCTCTTGGACTAGCGGGGGACAAGAGACCCAGTACTTC	CASSASWTSGGQETQYF
TRBV5-6	.	TRBJ2-7	TRBD1	TGTGCCAGCAGCTTGGACGGACAGGGGATGCGATACGAGCAGTACTTC	CASSLDGQGMRYEQYF
TRBV5-5	.	TRBJ2-1	TRBD2	TGTGCCAGCAGCTTAAGCCTAGCGGGGGGGCTCTCCTACAATGAGCAGTTCTTC	CASSLSLAGGLSYNEQFF
TRBV6-6	few	TRBJ2-5	.	TGTGCCAGCAGTTACCCGCAGGGGGGTAAAGAGACCCAGTACTTC	CASSYPQGGKETQYF
TRBV29-1	.	TRBJ2-7	.	TGCAGCGTTGGCTATACTAGTGGCTACGAGCAGTACTTC	CSVGYTSGYEQYF
TRBV23-1	.	TRBJ2-2	.	TGCGCCAGCAGTCAATCTCGGAAGACAGCCGGGACCGGGGAGCTGTTTTTT	CASSQSRKTAGTGELFF
TRBV5-1	many	TRBJ2-3	.	TGCGCCAGCAGCTTGGACAGAACCACAGATACGCAGTATTTT	CASSLDRTTDTQYF
TRBV27	.	TRBJ1-1	TRBD1	TGTGCCAGCAGTTCGGACAGGAAGAACACTGAAGCTTTCTTT	CASSSDRKNTEAFF
TRBV7-2	.	TRBJ2-7	.	TGTGCCAGCAGCTCACAAAGATACGAGCAGTACTTC	CASSSQRYEQYF
TRBV27	.	TRBJ2-2	TRBD2	TGTGCCAGCAGAGGGCTAGCGGGGGGTATCGGGGAGCTGTTTTTT	CASRGLAGGIGELFF
TRBV4-2	.	TRBJ2-3	TRBD2	TGTGCCAGCAGCCAAGTCGGTATCGGGGGGGCAACAGATACGCAGTATTTT	CASSQVGIGGATDTQYF
TRBV4-2	.	TRBJ1-6	.	TGTGCCAGCAGCCAGGGGCCGATTCCGGGTTCACCCCTCCACTTT	CASSQGPIPGSPLHF
TRBV6-5	.	TRBJ2-1	TRBD2	TGTGCCAGCAGTTACCGCGGGGGGAGCTCCTACAATGAGCAGTTCTTC	CASSYRGGSSYNEQFF
TRBV7-6	.	TRBJ1-2	.	TGTGCCAGCAGCTTAGGCCCAATAGTAAACTATGGCTACACCTTC	CASSLGPIVNYGYTF
TRBV11-2	.	TRBJ1-6	.	TGTGCCAGCAGCTTAGATCGACTCTCGGCCCTCCACTTT	CASSLDRLSALHF
TRBV6-6	.	TRBJ1-5	TRBD1	TGTGCCAGCAGCAACTGGCGGGGACAGGGTGAGGCTTTT	CASSNWRGQGEAF
TRBV19	.	TRBJ1-6	TRBD1	TGTGCCAGTAGTCCTCAGGACAGGGGGCTTTCACCCCTCCACTTT	CASSPQDRGLSPLHF
TRBV21-1	.	TRBJ2-2	.	TGTGCCAGCAGCAGTCACAGGGTGGGGGAGCTGTTTTTT	CASSSHRVGELFF